This TCR beta chain was captured by sequencing in a study of lymphopenia after photon versus proton radiotherapy. Study-wide points: Only patients who died were analyzed for survival; proton advantage is unproven. Proton therapy kept repertoires fairly stable, unlike photons, which gained effector/memory cells.

Data came from immunoSEQ multiplex PCR; TCRdb stores just in-frame clones and leaves some out. The sample contains 29,000 or so clones, about 87% of which appear only once. Note on this clone: Its target is not known.

Germline V gene data show CDR1 as LNHDA and CDR2 as SQIVND (reference sequence). With 11 bases clipped from V and 4 bases from J, the junction kept 19 bases outside the gene matches. This CDR3 is built from 17 residues. The sequence was collected from a woman aged 55-75 years with cholangiocarcinoma. Some clones in this sample may be carry-over from other donors' samples. This rearrangement joins TRBV19 to TRBJ2-1; 8 bases are a match to TRBD2. The input for sequencing was peripheral blood, taken from a patient treated with proton-based radiotherapy. The CDR3 coding sequence is TGTGCCTCATCCCTATGGCCGCGGGGGGCCTCATACAATGAGCAGTTCTTC. Translating gives CASSLWPRGASYNEQFF.